The 28 T cell receptor beta chains presented below share a single source sample, sequenced in a study of long-term antiretroviral therapy in people with HIV (dated by TCRdb to between 2021 and 2022). Sequencing of the TRB variable region was done with the immunoSEQ hsTCRB v3.0 assay at survey level resolution. The table was pulled from immuneACCESS by TCRdb, which kept in-frame rearrangements only. Such tables lose some clones; where checked, under half of the loss comes from unresolved V genes, and the rest has no known cause. In this sample the table shows 35,000 to 55,000 clones, nearly 95% of which occur a single time. The ten largest clones represent less than 3% of the sample. The material sequenced was unsorted PBMCs, taken 3.7 years after starting antiretroviral therapy. Receptors originate from a woman aged 45-59 years with HIV.

The CDR3 nucleotides read TGCAGTGGAGATTTTTACGAGCAGTACTTC. This codes for CSGDFYEQYF. The chain employs TRBV20-1 and TRBJ2-7; D not certain. The CDR3 has 10 residues. From germline, CDR1 is DFQATT and CDR2 SNEGSKA (reference sequence). The V end lost 7 bases, the J end lost 4 bases, and 8 bases lay between the germline ends.

The V call is TRBV4-3, the J call TRBJ2-7; 7 positions agree with TRBD2. After removal of 1 base from V and 3 bases from J, the junction contained 6 bases not matched to a gene. This CDR3 contains 15 residues. CDR1 is LGHNA, CDR2 YSLEER, per germline. The DNA for the CDR3 is TGCGCCAGCAGCCAAGCCGTTAGCGGGTTCTACGAGCAGTACTTC. Its protein product is CASSQAVSGFYEQYF.

V gene TRBV19 combines with J gene TRBJ1-2, with a tentative D call TRBD1 (6 bases). This CDR3 is built from 16 residues. V was clipped by 0 bases and J by 7 bases, with 18 bases between them. Germline V CDR1 and CDR2: LNHDA, SQIVND (reference sequence). CDR3 DNA sequence: TGTGCCAGTAGTATAGAGGGCCCAGGGGAAGCTTCTGGCTACACCTTC. This sequence encodes CASSIEGPGEASGYTF.

The chain combines TRBV19 with TRBJ1-5, with TRBD1 as a possible D gene (6 bases). Germline V lookup: CDR1 LNHDA, CDR2 SQIVND (reference sequence). CDR3 length: 12 amino acids. Between the trimmed V and J ends, which lost 7 bases and 5 bases, there was a span of 9 bases. CDR3 DNA: TGTGCCAGTAAGGGGGGGTATCAGCCCCAGCATTTT. This encodes CASKGGYQPQHF.

The V call is TRBV4-2, the J call TRBJ1-1; possibly TRBD1 for D (5 bases). The CDR3 consists of 14 residues. With 3 bases removed from V and 0 bases from J, the gap between germline ends came to 8 bases. Germline assignment: CDR1 LGHNA and CDR2 YNFKEQ. The CDR3 here is CASSHWGLNTEAFF. The DNA of the CDR3 is TGTGCCAGCAGCCATTGGGGGTTGAACACTGAAGCTTTCTTT.

The gene calls are TRBV2 and TRBJ2-7; 8 bases line up with TRBD1. Germline V gives CDR1 SNHLY, CDR2 FYNNEI. The CDR3 covers 12 residues. V lost 7 bases, J lost 7 bases, and 6 bases stayed unmatched. This CDR3 is CASNNGQGEQYF. The CDR3 DNA is TGTGCCAGCAACAATGGACAGGGTGAGCAGTACTTC.

This chain uses TRBV11-2 with TRBJ2-4, with a possible D match to TRBD2 (5 bases). CDR3 size: 15 residues. Germline V gene sequence: CDR1 SGHAT, CDR2 FQNNGV. V lost 1 base and J 0 bases, leaving 7 bases between the germline ends. DNA of the CDR3: TGTGCCAGCAGCTTAGGAGGGATAGCCAAAAACATTCAGTACTTC. Protein product: CASSLGGIAKNIQYF.

V usage is TRBV7-8 and J usage is TRBJ2-3; 13 bases map to TRBD2. CDR3 length: 15 residues. CDR1 SGHVS and CDR2 FQNEAQ come from the germline V gene. Trimming removed 4 bases from V and 4 bases from J; junction bases left unmatched: 2. The CDR3 sequence is CASSYTSGGADTQYF. As DNA, the CDR3 is TGTGCCAGCAGCTATACTAGCGGGGGGGCAGATACGCAGTATTTT.

The V call is TRBV6-5, the J call TRBJ1-1, with TRBD1 as a possible D gene (6 bases). CDR1 and CDR2 from the germline V gene are MNHEY and SVGAGI. The V gene lost 7 bases and the J gene lost 1 base, with 10 bases spanning the gap. This CDR3 region has 13 residues. DNA of the CDR3: TGTGCCAGCACCTTACAGGGGAACACTGAAGCTTTCTTT. This codes for CASTLQGNTEAFF.

V usage is TRBV7-9 and J usage is TRBJ2-2; no firm D call. The germline V gene has CDR1 SEHNR and CDR2 FQNEAQ (reference sequence). The V and J ends lost 8 bases and 5 bases respectively, with 21 bases between them. The CDR3 is 16 amino acids. CDR3 sequence reads: CASDALWVQGTGELFF. The CDR3 bases are TGTGCCAGCGACGCTTTATGGGTTCAAGGGACCGGGGAGCTGTTTTTT.

J is TRBJ1-1 and V is TRBV5-4, with 7 positions matching TRBD1. The length of the CDR3 is 15 residues. Germline V gene lookup returns CDR1 SGHNT and CDR2 YYREEE (reference sequence). With V trimmed by 0 bases and J by 5 bases, 7 bases remained unmatched. CDR3 bases: TGTGCCAGCAGCTTGGGGGACAGAAGGTCAACTGAAGCTTTCTTT. It specifies CASSLGDRRSTEAFF.

The chain is built from TRBV4-2 and TRBJ2-7; 8 bases line up with TRBD1. CDR3 size: 14 residues. The germline V gene has CDR1 LGHNA and CDR2 YNFKEQ. Trimming at V came to 6 bases and at J to 2 bases, leaving 6 bases not matched to a gene. CDR3 sequence (DNA): TGTGCCAGCAGACGCGGGACAGGCCCCTACGAGCAGTACTTC. This translates into CASRRGTGPYEQYF.

The sample holds one count of this clone. This rearrangement joins TRBV5-5 to TRBJ1-1; 10 bases line up with TRBD1. V shed 3 bases, J shed 0 bases, and the junction held 8 bases outside the gene matches. The CDR3 loop spans 17 amino acids. Germline values: CDR1 SGHKS, CDR2 YYEKEE (reference sequence). The CDR3 nucleotides are TGTGCCAGCAGCTCAAGACAGGGGGCCCGCCTGAACACTGAAGCTTTCTTT. Translating gives CASSSRQGARLNTEAFF.

V is TRBV10-3 and J is TRBJ2-3, with 8 bases identical to TRBD2. Germline CDR1 and CDR2: ENHRY and SYGVKD. V lost 2 bases, J lost 2 bases, and 3 bases stayed unmatched. The CDR3 spans 15 residues. The CDR3 bases are TGTGCCATCAGTGAGGACGGGGGGGTCACAGATACGCAGTATTTT. Protein: CAISEDGGVTDTQYF.

Remarks on this clone: Mismatch with germline at one junction end may stem from a read error. The J gene is TRBJ2-1, the V gene TRBV5-6; D assignment may be TRBD1 or TRBD2 (6 bases each). This CDR3 has 11 residues. CDR1 and CDR2 (germline): SGHDT, YYEEEE. The CDR3 nucleotides read TGTGCCAGCAGTTTGGAGGGGGACGAGTTCTTC. This gives the protein CASSLEGDEFF.

The genes are TRBV11-2 and TRBJ1-4; 9 bases are shared with TRBD1. Germline V gene lookup returns CDR1 SGHAT and CDR2 FQNNGV. The CDR3 totals 16 residues. V was pared by 3 bases and J by 4 bases, with 6 bases of the junction left unmatched. CDR3 sequence (DNA): TGTGCCAGCAGCTTTGACAGGGGGGCGCATAATGAAAAACTGTTTTTT. Translating it yields CASSFDRGAHNEKLFF.

This chain uses TRBV4-1 with TRBJ1-2; 9 nucleotides agree with TRBD1. Germline CDR1 and CDR2: MGHRA and YSYEKL. V shed 4 bases and J 8 bases; nucleotides not matched to a gene: 11. The CDR3 loop spans 15 amino acids. Written as DNA, the CDR3 is TGCGCCAGCAGCCTCGCCGACAGGGGGAATCAAGGCTACACCTTC. The encoded protein is CASSLADRGNQGYTF.

V is TRBV25-1 and J is TRBJ2-1; no reliable D call. The CDR3 runs 12 residues. Trimming removed 7 bases at V and 2 bases at J, with 6 bases between. CDR1 is MGHDK, CDR2 SYGVNS, per germline. The CDR3 region is CASTQAYNEQFF. Here the CDR3 DNA reads TGTGCCAGCACCCAGGCCTACAATGAGCAGTTCTTC.

The rearrangement joins TRBV5-6 to TRBJ1-4; D may be TRBD1 (5 bases). Germline V gene lookup returns CDR1 SGHDT and CDR2 YYEEEE. This CDR3 region has 14 residues. Deletions cut 0 bases from V and 8 bases from J, with 11 bases between. The CDR3: CASSLGRRGEKLFF. The CDR3 DNA reads as TGTGCCAGCAGCTTGGGGCGCCGGGGGGAAAAACTGTTTTTT.

This chain links TRBV5-4 with TRBJ1-4; tentatively, D is TRBD1 (6 bases). Germline V gene data show CDR1 as SGHNT and CDR2 as YYREEE (reference sequence). Trimming stripped 4 bases from V and 2 bases from J, with 12 bases between. The CDR3 totals 15 residues. CDR3 sequence: CASSRTDSTNEKLFF. CDR3 sequence (DNA): TGTGCCAGCAGCCGAACGGACAGTACTAATGAAAAACTGTTTTTT.

This rearrangement joins TRBV10-3 to TRBJ2-7, with 7 nucleotides matching TRBD1. Germline values: CDR1 ENHRY, CDR2 SYGVKD. The CDR3 is 13 residues long. The V gene end was trimmed by 2 bases and the J gene end by 7 bases; junction bases not matched to a gene: 5. In DNA, the CDR3 is TGTGCCATCAGTGAGGGACAGGACGTAGAGCAGTACTTC. This gives the protein CAISEGQDVEQYF.

The genes are TRBV7-2 and TRBJ2-6, with D tentatively TRBD1 (5 bases). V was trimmed by 4 bases and J by 2 bases, leaving 9 bases between them. The CDR3 is 15 amino acids. CDR1 and CDR2 from the germline V gene are SGHTA and FQGNSA. DNA for the CDR3: TGTGCCAGCAGCTCCAGGGAAGCTGGGGCCAACGTCCTGACTTTC. This encodes CASSSREAGANVLTF.

The V call is TRBV7-9, the J call TRBJ2-7; 11 positions match TRBD1. V was clipped by 5 bases and J by 2 bases; unmatched bases: 5. Germline CDR1 SEHNR, CDR2 FQNEAQ (reference sequence). This CDR3 comprises 15 residues. CDR3 coding DNA: TGTGCCAGCAGCAACGGACAGGGGGCAACCTACGAGCAGTACTTC. Residues: CASSNGQGATYEQYF.

The rearrangement links TRBV4-2 to TRBJ2-7; D may be TRBD1 (6 bases). The V gene lost 4 bases and the J gene lost 7 bases, with 17 bases spanning the gap. Germline CDR1 is LGHNA and CDR2 is YNFKEQ. The CDR3 loop spans 14 amino acids. CDR3 in DNA: TGTGCCAGCAGCCGACTGGACAGTTTCGGAGAGCAGTACTTC. Translating gives CASSRLDSFGEQYF.

The chain links TRBV15 to TRBJ1-1, with D tentatively TRBD1 (6 bases). This CDR3 contains 15 residues. The germline V and J ends were trimmed by 1 base and 4 bases, with 13 bases remaining between them. Germline CDR1 LNHNV, CDR2 YYDKDF (reference sequence). The CDR3 loop reads CATSRGGGEGTEAFF. Here the CDR3 DNA reads TGTGCCACCAGCAGAGGAGGGGGAGAGGGCACTGAAGCTTTCTTT.

The chain uses TRBV4-2 and TRBJ1-4; weak D call: TRBD1 (5 bases). Trimming cost V 4 bases and J 5 bases, with 14 bases left between them. CDR3 length equals 15 residues. CDR1 LGHNA and CDR2 YNFKEQ come from the germline V gene. This CDR3 reads CASSPPGQGNEKLFF. As DNA, the CDR3 is TGTGCCAGCAGCCCTCCAGGACAAGGGAATGAAAAACTGTTTTTT.

The CDR3 nucleotides are TGTGCCAGTAGTATAGCCCCCCCGAGTGTTACTGGAAACACCATATATTTT. Translated, it gives CASSIAPPSVTGNTIYF. The J gene is TRBJ1-3, the V gene TRBV19, with D uncertain. Trimming took 1 base from V and 2 from J, leaving 15 bases between them. The CDR3 loop spans 17 amino acids. Germline V gives CDR1 LNHDA, CDR2 SQIVND (reference sequence).

The chain employs TRBV2 and TRBJ1-4, with 8 bases matching TRBD1. Trimming took 4 bases from V and 10 from J; bases not matched to a gene: 11. Germline V gene data show CDR1 as SNHLY and CDR2 as FYNNEI. The CDR3 is 15 residues long. In nucleotides, the CDR3 is TGTGCCAGCAGTGGGACAGGGCTATCGGGTGGAAAACTGTTTTTT. Its protein product is CASSGTGLSGGKLFF.